These 32 T cell receptor beta chains came from one sample sequenced in a study of T cell changes during pregnancy in multiple sclerosis. Measured with immunoSEQ multiplex PCR; TCRdb has only the in-frame clones, and not every one. The sample holds 30,000 to 45,000 clones, more than 85% seen once. The sequenced sample was CD8+ T cells from peripheral blood mononuclear cells, obtained in the first trimester of pregnancy. The source of these receptors is a female donor with multiple sclerosis, enrolled in a pregnancy study.

This clone appeared a single time. This chain links TRBV5-8 with TRBJ1-1; D may be TRBD1 (6 bases). V lost 1 base and J 3 bases, leaving 7 bases between the germline ends. This CDR3 region has 13 residues. From germline, CDR1 is SGHTS and CDR2 YDEGEE. This chain's CDR3 is CASSLQGYTEAFF. The CDR3 nucleotides read TGTGCCAGCAGCTTGCAGGGGTACACTGAAGCTTTCTTT.

The J gene is TRBJ1-1, the V gene TRBV9, with TRBD1 matching 7 bases. V was clipped by 4 bases and J by 4 bases; unmatched bases: 13. There are 16 residues in the CDR3. Germline V gene data show CDR1 as SGDLS and CDR2 as YYNGEE. The CDR3, as DNA: TGTGCCAGCAGCCTTAGGGGAAACAGGGGCGGCACTGAAGCTTTCTTT. Translated: CASSLRGNRGGTEAFF.

The chain combines TRBV9 with TRBJ2-3; tentative D call: TRBD1 (6 bases). The CDR3 totals 15 residues. In germline, CDR1 is SGDLS, CDR2 YYNGEE. With 1 base removed from V and 2 bases from J, the gap between germline ends came to 11 bases. This chain's CDR3 is CASSVFRTDTDTQYF. CDR3 nucleotides: TGTGCCAGCAGCGTATTTAGGACAGACACAGATACGCAGTATTTT.

The chain uses TRBV5-1 and TRBJ1-1; 9 nucleotides match TRBD1. This CDR3 contains 17 residues. The junction had 16 bases not matched to a gene; V was cut back by 4 bases and J by 6 bases. Germline values: CDR1 SGHRS, CDR2 YFSETQ. The CDR3 DNA follows: TGCGCCAGCAGCCACCCGGGACAGGGCCAGATGGAGGCTGAAGCTTTCTTT. Its translation: CASSHPGQGQMEAEAFF.

The gene calls are TRBV18 and TRBJ1-2, with TRBD1 identical over 7 bases. With V trimmed by 4 bases and J by 3 bases, 14 bases remained unmatched. Germline values: CDR1 KGHSH, CDR2 LQKENI. The CDR3 spans 17 residues. The CDR3 here is CASSQATTGNSDYGYTF. The CDR3 bases are TGTGCCAGCTCACAGGCGACGACAGGGAACTCTGACTATGGCTACACCTTC.

The gene calls are TRBV9 and TRBJ2-1, with TRBD2 matching 13 bases. Germline CDR1 and CDR2: SGDLS and YYNGEE. V was pared by 4 bases and J by 9 bases, with 10 bases of the junction left unmatched. The CDR3 covers 16 residues. The chain's CDR3 is CASSFDGTSGVGEQFF. In DNA form, the CDR3 reads TGTGCCAGCAGCTTCGACGGGACTAGCGGGGTGGGTGAGCAGTTCTTC. Drawing the rest from reference TRBV9 and TRBJ2-1, the complete variable domain is DSGVTQTPKHLITATGQRVTLRCSPRSGDLSVYWYQQSLDQGLQFLIQYYNGEERAKGNILERFSAQQFPDLHSELNLSSLELGDSALYFCASSFDGTSGVGEQFFGPGTRLTVL.

This clone came up a few times. The genes are TRBV9 and TRBJ1-1, with D perhaps TRBD1 (6 bases). The V gene's germline CDR1 is SGDLS and CDR2 YYNGEE. V was cut by 3 bases and J by 0 bases, with 15 bases left in between. The CDR3 sequence is 16 residues long. The CDR3 reads CASSAGEQGLNTEAFF. As DNA, the CDR3 is TGTGCCAGCAGCGCCGGAGAACAGGGCTTGAACACTGAAGCTTTCTTT.

V is TRBV23-1 and J is TRBJ2-7; 10 nucleotides match TRBD1. TRBV23-1 is given ORF status, its function remaining uncertain. The CDR3 covers 16 residues. The V and J ends lost 4 bases and 1 base, in that order; junction bases with no gene match: 7. The CDR3 loop reads CASSLQDRGDSYEQYF. The CDR3 bases are TGCGCCAGCAGTCTCCAGGACAGGGGGGATTCCTACGAGCAGTACTTC.

V is TRBV29-1 and J is TRBJ2-1, with 9 bases aligning to TRBD2. The CDR3 covers 15 residues. Losses at the gene ends were 3 bases for V and 8 bases for J; bases not matched to a gene: 11. CDR1 is SQVTM, CDR2 ANQGSEA, per germline. The CDR3 here is CSVELSGGITDEQFF. DNA for the CDR3: TGCAGCGTTGAGCTTAGCGGGGGAATAACAGATGAGCAGTTCTTC.

This chain joins TRBV6-5 and TRBJ2-5, with 7 positions matching TRBD2. The CDR3 consists of 14 residues. The germline CDR1 and CDR2 sequences are MNHEY and SVGAGI. V shed 2 bases and J 4 bases; nucleotides not matched to a gene: 4. CDR3: CASSYVGGGETQYF. The CDR3 bases are TGTGCCAGCAGTTACGTGGGGGGGGGAGAGACCCAGTACTTC.

The chain is built from TRBV29-1 and TRBJ2-7; tentative D call: TRBD2 (7 bases). V was clipped by 7 bases and J by 0 bases, with 19 bases between them. The CDR3 runs 15 residues. Germline-derived CDR1 and CDR2 are SQVTM and ANQGSEA. DNA of the CDR3: TGCAGCGCATACAAAGGGAGGGGGAGCTCCTACGAGCAGTACTTC. It specifies CSAYKGRGSSYEQYF.

V gene TRBV2 combines with J gene TRBJ1-1; no reliable D call. This CDR3 is 14 amino acids long. V lost 3 bases and J 1 base, leaving 9 bases between the germline ends. The V gene's germline CDR1 is SNHLY and CDR2 FYNNEI. CDR3 nucleotides: TGTGCCAGCAGTGATTTCAGCGAGAACACTGAAGCTTTCTTT. Its protein product is CASSDFSENTEAFF.

V gene TRBV2 combines with J gene TRBJ2-3, with D possibly matching TRBD2 (6 bases). The V end lost 6 bases, the J end lost 3 bases, and 13 bases lay between the germline ends. The CDR3 runs 14 residues. Germline CDR1 reads SNHLY; CDR2 reads FYNNEI. The CDR3 here is CASRPGRGTDTQYF. The DNA for the CDR3 is TGTGCCAGCAGGCCGGGACGGGGGACAGATACGCAGTATTTT.

The chain joins TRBV5-6 to TRBJ2-7; D unresolved. Looked up from germline, CDR1 is SGHDT and CDR2 is YYEEEE. CDR3 size: 13 residues. Trimming cost V 1 base and J 3 bases, with 8 bases left between them. In DNA form, the CDR3 reads TGTGCCAGCAGCTTGATAGTTGGCTACGAGCAGTACTTC. Protein: CASSLIVGYEQYF.

The chain links TRBV9 to TRBJ1-4; tentative D call: TRBD1 (5 bases). Germline CDR1 SGDLS, CDR2 YYNGEE. There are 13 residues in the CDR3. V lost 3 bases and J 10 bases, leaving 13 bases between the germline ends. CDR3 bases: TGTGCCAGCAGCGGGGAACGGGGGGGAAAACTGTTTTTT. Its protein product is CASSGERGGKLFF.

This chain links TRBV7-6 with TRBJ2-7; 7 bases align to TRBD1. The CDR3 length is 15 residues. After removal of 5 bases from V and 6 bases from J, the junction contained 13 bases not matched to a gene. In germline, CDR1 is SGHVS, CDR2 FNYEAQ. The CDR3 nucleotides are TGTGCCAGCAGCCGGAGACAGGGCCACCTTGGCGAGCAGTACTTC. Its translation: CASSRRQGHLGEQYF.

The chain carries TRBV6-1 and TRBJ1-1; TRBD1 matches at 7 bases. Germline CDR1 MNHNS, CDR2 SASEGT. Losses at the gene ends were 1 base for V and 4 bases for J; bases not matched to a gene: 6. This CDR3 comprises 15 residues. Here the CDR3 reads CASSEGAGGSTEAFF. CDR3 in DNA: TGTGCCAGCAGTGAAGGGGCAGGGGGGTCCACTGAAGCTTTCTTT.

This clone was counted once. The rearrangement joins TRBV7-6 to TRBJ1-5; the D gene is possibly TRBD1 (6 bases). Germline values: CDR1 SGHVS, CDR2 FNYEAQ. V dropped 1 base and J dropped 2 bases, with 9 bases sitting between them. There are 15 residues in the CDR3. Written as DNA, the CDR3 is TGTGCCAGCAGCTTAGAGGGGGATGGCAATCAGCCCCAGCATTTT. Translated, it gives CASSLEGDGNQPQHF.

The V and J genes are TRBV4-1 and TRBJ1-5, with D unclear. CDR3 length equals 16 residues. V dropped 0 bases and J dropped 6 bases, with 15 bases sitting between them. Germline CDR1 is MGHRA and CDR2 is YSYEKL. The CDR3 DNA is TGCGCCAGCAGCCAAGATGATACATCGTATGGTCAGCCCCAGCATTTT. Its protein is CASSQDDTSYGQPQHF.

Only one count was recorded for this clone. This chain joins TRBV15 and TRBJ2-6, with 7 positions matching TRBD2. With 11 bases clipped from V and 0 bases from J, the junction kept 4 bases outside the gene matches. Per the germline V gene, CDR1 is LNHNV and CDR2 is YYDKDF (reference sequence). The CDR3 totals 14 residues. The CDR3 is CASGGRSGANVLTF. CDR3 DNA: TGTGCCTCGGGAGGACGCTCTGGGGCCAACGTCCTGACTTTC. Looking up the rest from reference TRBV15 and TRBJ2-6 gives the full variable domain: DAMVIQNPRYQVTQFGKPVTLSCSQTLNHNVMYWYQQKSSQAPKLLFHYYDKDFNNEADTPDNFQSRRPNTSFCFLDIRSPGLGDTAMYLCASGGRSGANVLTFGAGSRLTVL.

This clone was recorded once. The gene calls are TRBV13 and TRBJ2-3, with 9 bases lining up with TRBD2. CDR3 length: 19 residues. The V gene end was trimmed by 4 bases and the J gene end by 1 base; junction bases not matched to a gene: 15. Germline V CDR1 and CDR2: PRHDT, FYEKMQ (reference sequence). This chain's CDR3 is CASSSLLEAGGFRTDTQYF. DNA for the CDR3: TGTGCCAGCAGCTCCCTTCTAGAAGCGGGGGGTTTTCGCACAGATACGCAGTATTTT. Drawing the rest from reference TRBV13 and TRBJ2-3, the complete variable domain is AAGVIQSPRHLIKEKRETATLKCYPIPRHDTVYWYQQGPGQDPQFLISFYEKMQSDKGSIPDRFSAQQFSDYHSELNMSSLELGDSALYFCASSSLLEAGGFRTDTQYFGPGTRLTVL.

The chain joins TRBV29-1 to TRBJ1-1, with 8 bases aligning to TRBD1. Trimming cost V 7 bases and J 4 bases; bases outside gene matches: 8. The CDR3 runs 13 residues. The V gene's germline CDR1 is SQVTM and CDR2 ANQGSEA. This CDR3 reads CSAAPGQGTEAFF. For the CDR3, the DNA is TGCAGCGCAGCCCCCGGACAGGGCACTGAAGCTTTCTTT.

This clone was observed a single time. The chain combines TRBV11-2 with TRBJ2-5; 12 bases align to TRBD2. With 5 bases clipped from V and 5 bases from J, the junction kept 6 bases outside the gene matches. Germline assignment: CDR1 SGHAT and CDR2 FQNNGV. This CDR3 has 15 residues. This chain's CDR3 is CASSPLAGGPETQYF. CDR3 in DNA: TGTGCCAGCAGCCCCCTAGCGGGGGGGCCGGAGACCCAGTACTTC. The complete variable domain, with remaining parts taken from reference TRBV11-2 and TRBJ2-5, reads EAGVAQSPRYKIIEKRQSVAFWCNPISGHATLYWYQQILGQGPKLLIQFQNNGVVDDSQLPKDRFSAERLKGVDSTLKIQPAKLEDSAVYLCASSPLAGGPETQYFGPGTRLLVL.

The chain has TRBV7-9 and TRBJ1-2, with 9 bases that match TRBD1. This CDR3 has 13 residues. CDR1 SEHNR and CDR2 FQNEAQ come from the germline V gene (reference sequence). Trimming removed 5 bases from V and 6 bases from J; junction bases left unmatched: 4. The CDR3 nucleotides are TGTGCCAGCAGCCAGGACAGGGGCGATGGCTACACCTTC. Protein: CASSQDRGDGYTF.

The rearrangement joins TRBV6-1 to TRBJ1-5; tentatively, D is TRBD1 (6 bases). CDR1 MNHNS and CDR2 SASEGT come from the germline V gene. The V end lost 0 bases, the J end lost 7 bases, and 13 bases lay between the germline ends. The CDR3 totals 15 residues. CDR3 nucleotide sequence: TGTGCCAGCAGTGAAGCGCAACAGGGTAGCCAGCCCCAGCATTTT. This encodes CASSEAQQGSQPQHF.

This chain connects TRBV2 to TRBJ2-3; D is perhaps TRBD2 (5 bases). Trimming cost V 2 bases and J 7 bases, with 13 bases left between them. CDR3 length: 14 residues. CDR1 is SNHLY and CDR2 is FYNNEI in the germline V gene. In nucleotides, the CDR3 is TGTGCCAGCAGTGAATTGGGCGAGGGAAATACGCAGTATTTT. It encodes CASSELGEGNTQYF.

The rearrangement joins TRBV6-1 to TRBJ2-2; the match to TRBD2 covers 8 bases. Germline assignment: CDR1 MNHNS and CDR2 SASEGT. V trimming: 4 bases; J trimming: 6 bases; junction bases outside the gene matches: 13. The CDR3 length is 17 residues. CDR3 bases: TGTGCCAGCAGTGGCCTTGGGGCGGGGGGACCTCCCGGGGAGCTGTTTTTT. Translated: CASSGLGAGGPPGELFF.

This clone came up a few times. The chain uses TRBV19 and TRBJ1-1; 10 positions agree with TRBD1. Germline assignment: CDR1 LNHDA and CDR2 SQIVND (reference sequence). V was clipped by 10 bases and J by 6 bases; unmatched bases: 8. CDR3 length equals 13 residues. The CDR3 reads CATQTGGDPEAFF. CDR3 coding DNA: TGTGCCACCCAGACAGGGGGCGACCCTGAAGCTTTCTTT.

This chain uses TRBV10-3 with TRBJ2-7, with TRBD1 matching over 11 bases. Germline CDR1 and CDR2: ENHRY and SYGVKD. CDR3 length: 12 amino acids. The V and J ends lost 9 bases and 5 bases, in that order; junction bases with no gene match: 3. Written as DNA, the CDR3 is TGTGCCATGACGGGACAGGGGGACGAGCAGTACTTC. Translated: CAMTGQGDEQYF.

The genes are TRBV6-5 and TRBJ1-5, with D perhaps TRBD1 (5 bases). CDR1 is MNHEY, CDR2 SVGAGI, per germline. CDR3 size: 14 residues. The V and J ends lost 4 bases and 1 base respectively, with 8 bases between them. In DNA, the CDR3 is TGTGCCAGCAGTTCTACAGGAAGCAATCAGCCCCAGCATTTT. Amino acids: CASSSTGSNQPQHF.

The chain links TRBV7-9 to TRBJ1-4; 8 positions agree with TRBD1. With V trimmed by 1 base and J by 5 bases, 6 bases remained unmatched. The CDR3 covers 16 residues. Germline V gene lookup returns CDR1 SEHNR and CDR2 FQNEAQ (reference sequence). The DNA of the CDR3 is TGTGCCAGCAGCTTAGATGGACAGGGAAAAAATGAAAAACTGTTTTTT. Translating gives CASSLDGQGKNEKLFF. Full variable domain (remainder filled in from reference TRBV7-9 and TRBJ1-4): DTGVSQNPRHKITKRGQNVTFRCDPISEHNRLYWYRQTLGQGPEFLTYFQNEAQLEKSRLLSDRFSAERPKGSFSTLEIQRTEQGDSAMYLCASSLDGQGKNEKLFFGSGTQLSVL.

This chain joins TRBV7-9 and TRBJ2-7, with 7 bases fitting TRBD2. The ends lost 5 bases at V and 5 bases at J; junction bases unmatched: 6. The CDR3 has 13 residues. CDR1 and CDR2 (germline): SEHNR, FQNEAQ (reference sequence). CDR3 nucleotide sequence: TGTGCCAGCAGCCCGGGGGGTTGGGACGAGCAGTACTTC. This sequence encodes CASSPGGWDEQYF.